This entry features one T cell receptor beta chain sequence. The CDR3 extends over 16 amino acids. CDR1 is MNHEY and CDR2 is SVGAGI in the germline V gene. The germline V and J ends were trimmed by 0 bases and 0 bases, with 11 bases remaining between them. The sample comes from a study of blood T cell repertoires in COVID-19. At the level of the study: Samples came from the United States, Italy and Spain, spanning acute and convalescent COVID-19. Sources were T cells, B-cell-depleted T cells, or PBMCs; the material itself was cDNA or gDNA.

Under the authors' procedure: It was from reference gene primer amplification that nucleated cell counts were estimated. Data came from immunoSEQ multiplex PCR; TCRdb stores just in-frame clones and leaves some out. V and J calls and clone size are copied from that table; D and trimming were computed from the DNA. The sample has around 280,000 clones; around nine tenths are singletons. This TCR was sampled from a woman younger than 45 with COVID-19, enrolled during active disease. The V and J genes are TRBV6-5 and TRBJ1-1; D not resolved. The sample consisted of peripheral blood. The CDR3 is CASSYSYAGVNTEAFF. Here the CDR3 DNA reads TGTGCCAGCAGTTACTCGTACGCAGGTGTGAACACTGAAGCTTTCTTT.